This TCR beta chain was sequenced for a study of T cells in Graves' hyperthyroidism and ophthalmopathy. General study results and limits: Before onset, by a median of about six months, the model predicted ophthalmopathy.

Germline values: CDR1 SGHAT, CDR2 FQNNGV. V gave up 5 bases and J gave up 4 bases; unmatched junction bases: 8. The CDR3 runs to 15 residues. Amplification of TCR beta CDR3 regions used RNA as the template. The TCR CDR3 first-round RT-PCR relied on the HTBI primer set. TCRdb reprocessed the multiplex PCR reads via MiXCR and lists one record per CDR3 protein. The sample lists over 500,000 distinct CDR3 sequences; more than 15% were seen once. This clonotype showed up many times. Its antigen is currently unknown. The sequence was collected from a woman aged 18-29 years with Graves' ophthalmopathy. The rearrangement uses TRBV11-2 and TRBJ1-1, with TRBD1 matching over 9 bases. Specimen: blood. The chain's CDR3 is CASSGWDREGTEAFF. CDR3 DNA sequence: TGTGCCAGCAGCGGATGGGACAGGGAAGGCACTGAAGCTTTCTTT. Filled out from reference TRBV11-2 and TRBJ1-1, the complete variable domain reads EAGVAQSPRYKIIEKRQSVAFWCNPISGHATLYWYQQILGQGPKLLIQFQNNGVVDDSQLPKDRFSAERLKGVDSTLKIQPAKLEDSAVYLCASSGWDREGTEAFFGQGTRLTVV.